This T cell receptor beta chain was profiled in a study of cytomegalovirus exposure and HLA in healthy donors. The PCR contained 60 Vbeta and 13 Jbeta primers. Sequencing used immunoSEQ multiplex PCR; TCRdb keeps in-frame clones, though not all of them. The data contain about 150,000 clones, over 70% of them singletons. Study-wide points: HLA restriction was apparent for most CMV-associated TCR beta chains in a later analysis. Altogether, 164 TCR beta chains were recorded as cytomegalovirus-associated. A few chains linked to CMV were shown in vitro to be specific for CMV antigens.

Note on this clone: Its antigen is undetermined.

The TCR was taken from a middle-aged woman in good health and CMV-seronegative. The sequenced sample was PBMCs.

For the CDR3, the DNA is TGTGCCAGCTCACCCCCCGGGAGCAGGGATGAGCAGTTCTTC. Protein product: CASSPPGSRDEQFF. The rearrangement joins TRBV18 to TRBJ2-1; TRBD2 is a possible D gene (6 bases). This CDR3 comprises 14 residues. Germline CDR1 is KGHSH and CDR2 is LQKENI. Trimming stripped 3 bases from V and 8 bases from J, with 14 bases between.